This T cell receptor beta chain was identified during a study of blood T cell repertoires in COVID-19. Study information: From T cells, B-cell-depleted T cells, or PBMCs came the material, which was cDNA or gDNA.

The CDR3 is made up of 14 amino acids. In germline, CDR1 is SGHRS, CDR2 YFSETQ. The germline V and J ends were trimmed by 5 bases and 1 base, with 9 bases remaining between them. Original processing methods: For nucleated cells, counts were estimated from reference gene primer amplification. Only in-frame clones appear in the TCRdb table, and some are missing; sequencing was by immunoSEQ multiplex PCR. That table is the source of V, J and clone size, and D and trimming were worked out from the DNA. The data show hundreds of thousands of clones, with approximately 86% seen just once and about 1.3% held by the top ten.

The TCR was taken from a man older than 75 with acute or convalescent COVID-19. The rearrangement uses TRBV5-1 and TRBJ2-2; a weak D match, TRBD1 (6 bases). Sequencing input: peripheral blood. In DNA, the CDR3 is TGCGCCAGCAGTTCCAGGGGGAACACCGGGGAGCTGTTTTTT. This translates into CASSSRGNTGELFF. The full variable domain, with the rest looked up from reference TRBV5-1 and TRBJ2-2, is KAGVTQTPRYLIKTRGQQVTLSCSPISGHRSVSWYQQTPGQGLQFLFEYFSETQRNKGNFPGRFSGRQFSNSRSEMNVSTLELGDSALYLCASSSRGNTGELFFGEGSRLTVL.